These 12 T cell receptor beta chains came from one sample sequenced in a study of blood T cells in healthy people across ages. Primers used in a second PCR of roughly 6 to 11 cycles were a sample-barcoded 5' primer and a J-beta primer mix. TCRdb re-called the 5' RACE reads with MiXCR, one entry per CDR3 protein. The sample holds about 640,000 distinct CDR3 sequences, about 28% seen once. The specimen was blood. Source of these receptors: an elderly woman in good health.

This clonotype appeared many times. This chain uses TRBV12-3 or TRBV12-4 with TRBJ2-3, with D possibly matching TRBD1 (5 bases). The CDR3 runs to 16 residues. V lost 5 bases, J lost 5 bases, and 20 bases lay in between. CDR3 in amino acids: CASSRLSIRQGDTQYF. The CDR3 DNA reads TGTGCCAGCAGTCGACTCTCTATCCGGCAGGGAGATACGCAGTATTTT.

V and J are TRBV15 and TRBJ1-4, with TRBD1 matching 8 bases. Unmatched junction bases numbered 4, after V lost 0 bases and J lost 7 bases. The CDR3 is 15 amino acids. Looked up from germline, CDR1 is LNHNV and CDR2 is YYDKDF (reference sequence). The CDR3 loop is CATSREQGVAEKLFF. As DNA, the CDR3 is TGTGCCACCAGCAGAGAACAGGGGGTAGCTGAAAAACTGTTTTTT.

This clonotype turned up a few times. V is TRBV20-1 and J is TRBJ2-1; D might be TRBD2 (6 bases). The closer fit of TRBJ2-7 to the DNA end suggests the J call may be wrong. Per the germline V gene, CDR1 is DFQATT and CDR2 is SNEGSKA (reference sequence). The CDR3 loop spans 15 amino acids. CDR3 protein: CSARSLAVSYNEQYF. Written as DNA, the CDR3 is TGCAGTGCTAGATCCTTAGCGGTCTCCTACAATGAGCAGTACTTC.

The J gene is TRBJ2-7, the V gene TRBV12-3 or TRBV12-4; possible D gene TRBD1, 6 bases. V was pared by 6 bases and J by 5 bases, with 17 bases between. The CDR3 runs 14 residues. The CDR3 loop reads CASSQRVGADEQYF. CDR3 sequence (DNA): TGTGCCAGCAGCCAACGAGTGGGGGCAGACGAGCAGTACTTC.

This chain joins TRBV7-8 and TRBJ2-5; the D gene is possibly TRBD1 (6 bases). The closer fit of TRBJ2-7 to the DNA end suggests the J call may be wrong. This CDR3 is 16 amino acids long. Germline CDR1 is SGHVS and CDR2 is FQNEAQ. The CDR3 loop is CASSLDRADSTYEQYF. The CDR3 nucleotides are TGTGCCAGCAGCTTAGATAGAGCGGACAGTACCTACGAGCAGTACTTC.

This clonotype has only a few counts. The gene calls are TRBV11-2 and TRBJ2-5; the match to TRBD2 covers 8 bases. The junction had 17 bases not matched to a gene; V was cut back by 0 bases and J by 11 bases. The V gene's germline CDR1 is SGHAT and CDR2 FQNNGV. CDR3 length: 17 amino acids. The CDR3 region has the DNA TGTGCCAGCAGCTTAGACCAGCGGGGGTCCCCAGGCAATGAGCAGTACTTC. Its protein is CASSLDQRGSPGNEQYF.

This chain uses TRBV19 with TRBJ1-2; the D is unclear. CDR1 and CDR2 from the germline V gene are LNHDA and SQIVND (reference sequence). The V end was cut by 3 bases, the J end by 2 bases, with 10 bases between. This CDR3 comprises 14 residues. The CDR3 here is CASSIRFGNYGYTF. For the CDR3, the DNA is TGTGCCAGTAGTATTAGGTTCGGAAACTATGGCTACACCTTC.

The chain carries TRBV18 and TRBJ1-2; no clear D. From germline, CDR1 is KGHSH and CDR2 LQKENI. The CDR3 is 17 residues long. Trimming left V 1 base short and J 0 bases short, with 15 bases between. CDR3 in amino acids: CASSPLPANIANYGYTF. CDR3 in DNA: TGTGCCAGCTCACCACTCCCCGCGAATATAGCTAACTATGGCTACACCTTC.

This clonotype was counted ten times or more. The chain couples TRBV7-2 to TRBJ2-7, with 7 bases identical to TRBD1. The CDR3 is 15 amino acids. The J segment lost 3 bases and the V segment lost 5 bases, leaving 10 bases of the junction unmatched. From germline, CDR1 is SGHTA and CDR2 FQGNSA. Here the CDR3 DNA reads TGTGCCAGCAGCACCCGACAGGGAGCCTACTACGAGCAGTACTTC. It encodes CASSTRQGAYYEQYF.

V usage is TRBV7-8 and J usage is TRBJ2-2; the match to TRBD2 covers 9 bases. The V gene's germline CDR1 is SGHVS and CDR2 FQNEAQ. The CDR3 has 16 residues. V lost 1 base to trimming and J lost 4 bases; unmatched junction nucleotides: 4. CDR3 DNA sequence: TGTGCCAGCAGCTTAGTAGCGGGGGCCGTCACCGGGGAGCTGTTTTTT. Its protein is CASSLVAGAVTGELFF.

This clonotype showed up many times. V is TRBV20-1 and J is TRBJ2-5; 14 bases are shared with TRBD2. This CDR3 spans 18 amino acids. V gave up 5 bases and J gave up 4 bases; unmatched junction bases: 15. Per germline, CDR1 DFQATT and CDR2 SNEGSKA (reference sequence). Here the CDR3 reads CSAASFSGGLAGAETQYF. CDR3 coding DNA: TGCAGTGCTGCCTCCTTTTCAGGGGGACTAGCGGGGGCAGAGACCCAGTACTTC.

This clonotype showed up many times. V is TRBV29-1 and J is TRBJ1-4; no firm D call. Germline V lookup: CDR1 SQVTM, CDR2 ANQGSEA. The V end was cut by 1 base, the J end by 7 bases, with 7 bases between. The CDR3 is 12 amino acids. CDR3 protein: CSVEGAGEKLFF. CDR3 in DNA: TGCAGCGTTGAAGGGGCGGGTGAAAAACTGTTTTTT.